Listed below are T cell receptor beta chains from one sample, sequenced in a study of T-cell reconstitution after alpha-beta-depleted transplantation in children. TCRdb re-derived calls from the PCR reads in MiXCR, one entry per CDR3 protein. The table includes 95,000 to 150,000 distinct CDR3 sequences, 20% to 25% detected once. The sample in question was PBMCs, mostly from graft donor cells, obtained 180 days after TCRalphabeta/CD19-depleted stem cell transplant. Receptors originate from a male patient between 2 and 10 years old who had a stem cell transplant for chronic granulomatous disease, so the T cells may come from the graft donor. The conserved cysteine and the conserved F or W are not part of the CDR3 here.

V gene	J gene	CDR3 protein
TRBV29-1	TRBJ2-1	SSTGTANNEQF
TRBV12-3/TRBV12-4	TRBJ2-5	ASSPDRSGETQY
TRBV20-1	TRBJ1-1	SARDVTNTEAF
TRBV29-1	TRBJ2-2	SVEELSSGTNTGELF
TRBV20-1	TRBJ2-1	SATGQGIYEQF
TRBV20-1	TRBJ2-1	SAPGPTSSYNEQF
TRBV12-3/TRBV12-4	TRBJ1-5	ASGVANQPQH
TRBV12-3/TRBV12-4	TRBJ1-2	ASSFKAGNYGYT
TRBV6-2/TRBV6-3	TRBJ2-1	ASSYSSTGPMF
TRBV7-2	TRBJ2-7	ASSPGHMTGDEQY
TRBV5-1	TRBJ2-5	ASRRAEETQY
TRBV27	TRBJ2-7	ASVHDRTGGDEQY
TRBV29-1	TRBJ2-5	SVGQTQETQY
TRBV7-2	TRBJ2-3	ASSFRDTQY
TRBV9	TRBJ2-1	ASSEGLRLAGAYNEQF
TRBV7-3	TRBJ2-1	ASSPKGLISNEQF
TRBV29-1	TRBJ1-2	SVGQGAYYGYT
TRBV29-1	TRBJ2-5	SVTGWDYQETQY
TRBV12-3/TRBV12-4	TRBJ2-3	ASSLQGASTDTQY
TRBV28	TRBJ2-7	ASIGGGYEQY
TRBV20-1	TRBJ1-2	SALRTVDGYT
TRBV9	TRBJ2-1	ASSIAGRGGYNEQF
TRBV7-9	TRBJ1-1	ASRPPGTELATEAF
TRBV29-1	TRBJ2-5	SAWGGAFPIETQY
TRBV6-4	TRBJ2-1	ASSARTSGNCNEQF
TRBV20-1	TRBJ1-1	SARPRAGFFMNTEAF
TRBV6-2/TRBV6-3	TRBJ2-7	ASSYPGGYEQY
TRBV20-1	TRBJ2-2	SAGHTFNTGELF
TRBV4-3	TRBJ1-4	ASSREGQRNEKLF
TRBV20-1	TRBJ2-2	SARAFYTGELF
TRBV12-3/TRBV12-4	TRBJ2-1	ASTTGFEQF
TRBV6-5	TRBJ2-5	ASRPLLDRGGFGETQY
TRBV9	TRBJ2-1	ASSVEDRPHNEQF
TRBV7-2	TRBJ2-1	ASSSTGAYYNEQF
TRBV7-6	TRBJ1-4	ASSLEQAARSAMF
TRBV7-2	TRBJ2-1	ASSVLAGENYNEQF
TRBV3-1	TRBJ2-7	ASSKGVEQY
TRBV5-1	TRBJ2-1	ASSLGVGITYNEQF
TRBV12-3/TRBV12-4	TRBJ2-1	ASSLHTPRLAGGPGHNEQF
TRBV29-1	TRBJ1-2	SVEDRAGYT
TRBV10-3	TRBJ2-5	ATQEETAQETQY
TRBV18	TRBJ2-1	ASSPLGTGANEQF
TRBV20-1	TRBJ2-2	SAREPGQGARSGELF
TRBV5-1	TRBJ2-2	ASSLERGELF
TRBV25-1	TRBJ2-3	ASSEVRSITDTQY
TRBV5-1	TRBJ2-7	ASSDSTLQGTYEQY
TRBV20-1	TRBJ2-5	SAIVSLTKGETQY
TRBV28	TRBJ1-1	ASRLKMNTEAF